A selection of T cell receptor beta chains follows, all from one sample in a study of beta chain features in type 1 diabetes. Some clones are missing from TCRdb's copy, which holds only in-frame ones; the method was immunoSEQ multiplex PCR. The data contain hundreds of thousands of clones, 11% to 15% of them singletons. Sequencing was carried out using naive CD4+ T cells from blood. These receptors came from a man between 18 and 29 years old with type 1 diabetes. CDR3s include the opening cysteine and the closing phenylalanine or tryptophan. Each record gives: CDR3 DNA, CDR3 protein, V gene, J gene, clone size, D gene. D genes are given only for firm matches. The size of a clone is reported for some rows only, either as once, few or many, or as a class for expanded clones.

CDR3 DNA: TGTGCCAGCAGCTTAGGCACCGGGGAGCTGTTTTTT
CDR3 protein: CASSLGTGELFF
V gene: TRBV11-3
J gene: TRBJ2-2
clone size: -
D gene: -

CDR3 DNA: TGCAGCGGCGCTGCCGGGACAGGGGCCTCCGAGCAGTACTTC
CDR3 protein: CSGAAGTGASEQYF
V gene: TRBV29-1
J gene: TRBJ2-7
clone size: few
D gene: TRBD1

CDR3 DNA: TGTGCCAGCAGCGTAGAGGGAGCCTTGACAGGGACCGGGGAGCTGTTTTTT
CDR3 protein: CASSVEGALTGTGELFF
V gene: TRBV9
J gene: TRBJ2-2
clone size: -
D gene: TRBD1

CDR3 DNA: TGTGCCAGCAGGGAGCGGAACTACGAGCAGTACTTC
CDR3 protein: CASRERNYEQYF
V gene: TRBV2
J gene: TRBJ2-7
clone size: -
D gene: -

CDR3 DNA: TGTGCCAGCAGTTTATCGGCAGCTCAGCCCCAGCATTTT
CDR3 protein: CASSLSAAQPQHF
V gene: TRBV27
J gene: TRBJ1-5
clone size: -
D gene: -

CDR3 DNA: TGTGCCAGCAGCCTAGACAGGGGGCAAGATGGCTACACCTTC
CDR3 protein: CASSLDRGQDGYTF
V gene: TRBV7-9
J gene: TRBJ1-2
clone size: few
D gene: TRBD1

CDR3 DNA: TGTGCCAGCAGTCCCCCCAGGGGGAGAGAAAAACTGTTTTTT
CDR3 protein: CASSPPRGREKLFF
V gene: TRBV6-5
J gene: TRBJ1-4
clone size: -
D gene: TRBD1

CDR3 DNA: TGTGCCAGCAGCGTCGACAGGAACAATCAGCCCCAGCATTTT
CDR3 protein: CASSVDRNNQPQHF
V gene: TRBV7-9
J gene: TRBJ1-5
clone size: few
D gene: -

CDR3 DNA: TGTGCCAGCAGGACCTTTCGGGACAGGAACGAGCAGTACTTC
CDR3 protein: CASRTFRDRNEQYF
V gene: TRBV6-5
J gene: TRBJ2-7
clone size: few
D gene: TRBD1

CDR3 DNA: TGTGCCAGCAGCTTAAGGGGGATAAACTATGGCTACACCTTC
CDR3 protein: CASSLRGINYGYTF
V gene: TRBV11-2
J gene: TRBJ1-2
clone size: few
D gene: -

CDR3 DNA: TGTGCCAGCAGCCAAGAAGACCGGAGGTACGAGCAGTACTTC
CDR3 protein: CASSQEDRRYEQYF
V gene: TRBV4-2
J gene: TRBJ2-7
clone size: -
D gene: -

CDR3 DNA: TGCGCCAGCAGTTTTGATGGGGGTCCGAAGGAGCAGTTCTTC
CDR3 protein: CASSFDGGPKEQFF
V gene: TRBV5-1
J gene: TRBJ2-1
clone size: -
D gene: -

CDR3 DNA: TGTGCCAGCAGCTTGGAGGGCCTGAACTATGGCTACACCTTC
CDR3 protein: CASSLEGLNYGYTF
V gene: TRBV7-9
J gene: TRBJ1-2
clone size: few
D gene: -

CDR3 DNA: TGTGCCAGCTCCACGGACCTGCAGCCCCAGCATTTT
CDR3 protein: CASSTDLQPQHF
V gene: TRBV2
J gene: TRBJ1-5
clone size: -
D gene: -

CDR3 DNA: TGCAGCGAGGTGGGACCTACGAGGGGCACAGATACGCAGTATTTT
CDR3 protein: CSEVGPTRGTDTQYF
V gene: TRBV29-1
J gene: TRBJ2-3
clone size: -
D gene: -

CDR3 DNA: TGCAGCGTTTCGGACAGTGTCAATCAGCCCCAGCATTTT
CDR3 protein: CSVSDSVNQPQHF
V gene: TRBV29-1
J gene: TRBJ1-5
clone size: -
D gene: -

CDR3 DNA: TGTGCCAGCAACCCGACAGGGGATACCTTAACACCCCTCCACTTT
CDR3 protein: CASNPTGDTLTPLHF
V gene: TRBV27
J gene: TRBJ1-6
clone size: once
D gene: TRBD1

CDR3 DNA: TGCGCCAGCAGCTTGAAACTAGCGGGGACCGGGGAGCTGTTTTTT
CDR3 protein: CASSLKLAGTGELFF
V gene: TRBV5-1
J gene: TRBJ2-2
clone size: few
D gene: TRBD2

CDR3 DNA: TGTGCCAGCAGGGGTCAAGGGGCCGGGAACTATGGCTACACCTTC
CDR3 protein: CASRGQGAGNYGYTF
V gene: TRBV28
J gene: TRBJ1-2
clone size: -
D gene: -

CDR3 DNA: TGTGCCAGCAGTCCCCGGGACGGGTACACAGATACGCAGTATTTT
CDR3 protein: CASSPRDGYTDTQYF
V gene: TRBV6-5
J gene: TRBJ2-3
clone size: -
D gene: -

CDR3 DNA: TGTGCCAGCAGCTTCGGTACTTCGACAGGGGGCCCAGGCAATCAGCCCCAGCATTTT
CDR3 protein: CASSFGTSTGGPGNQPQHF
V gene: TRBV7-9
J gene: TRBJ1-5
clone size: -
D gene: TRBD1

CDR3 DNA: TGTGCCTGGAGTGTACTTCAGGGAAACACCATATATTTT
CDR3 protein: CAWSVLQGNTIYF
V gene: TRBV30
J gene: TRBJ1-3
clone size: -
D gene: -

CDR3 DNA: TGCGCCACCACAACGGACAGGGCGACTGAAGCTTTCTTT
CDR3 protein: CATTTDRATEAFF
V gene: TRBV10-2
J gene: TRBJ1-1
clone size: -
D gene: TRBD1

CDR3 DNA: TGTGCCAGCCTAACGGGCACTGAAGCTTTCTTT
CDR3 protein: CASLTGTEAFF
V gene: TRBV27
J gene: TRBJ1-1
clone size: few
D gene: -

CDR3 DNA: TGTGCCTGGAGAGCAGCAGACTACGAGCAGTACTTC
CDR3 protein: CAWRAADYEQYF
V gene: TRBV30
J gene: TRBJ2-7
clone size: -
D gene: -

CDR3 DNA: TGTGCCAGCAGCTTAGGGGCAGGGGGCGGCAATCAGCCCCAGCATTTT
CDR3 protein: CASSLGAGGGNQPQHF
V gene: TRBV7-9
J gene: TRBJ1-5
clone size: -
D gene: TRBD1

CDR3 DNA: TGTGCCACCCTGCGGGACCGCACAGATACGCAGTATTTT
CDR3 protein: CATLRDRTDTQYF
V gene: TRBV28
J gene: TRBJ2-3
clone size: -
D gene: -